One and the same sample provided the 16 T cell receptor beta chains below, sequenced in a study of cytomegalovirus exposure and HLA in healthy donors. It was with 60 Vbeta and 13 Jbeta primers that the PCR ran. Produced via immunoSEQ multiplex PCR; TCRdb's table is partial and in-frame only. Here the sample spans some 120,000 clones, about 80% being singletons. The sequenced sample was PBMCs. These receptors were taken from a woman aged 35 to 49 in good health and CMV-seropositive.

This clone was seen a single time. This sequence joins TRBV5-1 and TRBJ2-3, with 7 bases aligning to TRBD2. The CDR3 totals 15 residues. Per germline, CDR1 SGHRS and CDR2 YFSETQ. V gave up 5 bases and J gave up 0 bases; unmatched junction bases: 6. The DNA of the CDR3 is TGCGCCAGCAGACCCGGGACTACTAGCACAGATACGCAGTATTTT. It codes for CASRPGTTSTDTQYF.

The chain combines TRBV10-1 with TRBJ1-1; D uncertain. CDR1 WNHNN and CDR2 SYGVQD come from the germline V gene (reference sequence). V was cut by 4 bases and J by 1 base, with 7 bases left in between. The CDR3 is 13 residues long. The CDR3 region is CASSANGNTEAFF. CDR3 coding DNA: TGCGCCAGCAGTGCTAACGGGAACACTGAAGCTTTCTTT.

The chain joins TRBV2 to TRBJ1-6; tentative D call: TRBD1 (5 bases). CDR1 and CDR2 from the germline V gene are SNHLY and FYNNEI. CDR3 length: 13 amino acids. The V end lost 10 bases, the J end lost 7 bases, and 14 bases lay between the germline ends. The CDR3 DNA reads TGTGCCACCCGGGGACTCCAGAATTCACCCCTCCACTTT. It is translated as CATRGLQNSPLHF.

The chain is built from TRBV5-4 and TRBJ1-2; TRBD1 matches 7 bases. The CDR3 totals 15 residues. Germline loops: CDR1 SGHNT, CDR2 YYREEE (reference sequence). With 4 bases clipped from V and 0 bases from J, the junction kept 6 bases outside the gene matches. This CDR3 is CASSKFQGANYGYTF. The DNA of the CDR3 is TGTGCCAGCAGCAAATTCCAGGGGGCTAACTATGGCTACACCTTC.

This chain connects TRBV7-8 to TRBJ2-7; 7 positions match TRBD2. Germline V gene data show CDR1 as SGHVS and CDR2 as FQNEAQ. Trimming removed 5 bases from V and 2 bases from J; junction bases left unmatched: 12. The CDR3 runs 16 residues. The CDR3 sequence is CASSPGGWGPAYEQYF. DNA of the CDR3: TGTGCCAGCAGCCCGGGAGGATGGGGCCCCGCCTACGAGCAGTACTTC.

The genes are TRBV7-2 and TRBJ1-3; no reliable D call. Germline-derived CDR1 and CDR2 are SGHTA and FQGNSA. The ends were cut back, 0 bases at V and 4 bases at J, with 13 bases in the middle. CDR3 length: 16 amino acids. CDR3 coding DNA: TGTGCCAGCAGCTTAGCCCCCGGTGCTACCGGAAACACCATATATTTT. This codes for CASSLAPGATGNTIYF.

The rearrangement links TRBV7-2 to TRBJ1-1; 11 nucleotides agree with TRBD1. This CDR3 contains 15 residues. Germline CDR1 SGHTA, CDR2 FQGNSA. The J segment lost 1 base and the V segment lost 6 bases, leaving 4 bases of the junction unmatched. The CDR3 loop reads CASRWDRGRNTEAFF. The CDR3 DNA sequence: TGTGCCAGCAGATGGGACAGGGGGAGGAACACTGAAGCTTTCTTT.

The genes are TRBV6-1 and TRBJ2-1; TRBD1 matches at 9 bases. Trimming cost V 8 bases and J 0 bases; bases outside gene matches: 5. CDR3 length equals 15 residues. Germline CDR1 reads MNHNS; CDR2 reads SASEGT. The CDR3 reads CASSRTGVSYNEQFF. The CDR3 DNA reads as TGTGCCAGCTCCAGGACAGGGGTCTCCTACAATGAGCAGTTCTTC.

The chain recombines TRBV30 with TRBJ2-3; TRBD1 matches at 9 bases. CDR3 length: 15 amino acids. In germline, CDR1 is GTSNPN, CDR2 SVGIG (reference sequence). With V trimmed by 0 bases and J by 4 bases, 5 bases remained unmatched. The CDR3 nucleotides read TGTGCCTGGAGTGTATGGGGACAGGGTGCAGATACGCAGTATTTT. Protein: CAWSVWGQGADTQYF.

This clone showed up just once. Distinct nucleotide sequences in the sample also encode this CDR3. This rearrangement joins TRBV5-4 to TRBJ2-7, with 7 bases lining up with TRBD2. There are 16 residues in the CDR3. The V gene's germline CDR1 is SGHNT and CDR2 YYREEE (reference sequence). With V trimmed by 0 bases and J by 0 bases, 6 bases remained unmatched. As DNA, the CDR3 is TGTGCCAGCAGCTTGGGGGGGGGTGCCATCTCCTACGAGCAGTACTTC. This translates into CASSLGGGAISYEQYF. The full variable domain, rest sourced from reference TRBV5-4 and TRBJ2-7, is ETGVTQSPTHLIKTRGQQVTLRCSSQSGHNTVSWYQQALGQGPQFIFQYYREEENGRGNFPPRFSGLQFPNYSSELNVNALELDDSALYLCASSLGGGAISYEQYFGPGTRLTVT.

The V gene is TRBV4-1, the J gene TRBJ1-2, with unresolved D. Germline V gives CDR1 MGHRA, CDR2 YSYEKL. V was trimmed by 1 base and J by 3 bases, leaving 9 bases between them. The CDR3 is 14 residues long. The CDR3 is CASSQVSSDYGYTF. For the CDR3, the DNA is TGCGCCAGCAGCCAAGTTTCCAGCGACTATGGCTACACCTTC.

This chain joins TRBV18 and TRBJ1-4, with 8 positions matching TRBD1. This CDR3 is built from 17 residues. Germline CDR1 is KGHSH and CDR2 is LQKENI. V shed 3 bases, J shed 4 bases, and the junction held 10 bases outside the gene matches. CDR3 nucleotides: TGTGCCAGCTCACCGAGAACAGGACAGGGTAATAATGAAAAACTGTTTTTT. This translates into CASSPRTGQGNNEKLFF.

This sequence joins TRBV5-1 and TRBJ1-1; D is unresolved. Germline CDR1 SGHRS, CDR2 YFSETQ. CDR3 length: 13 residues. Trimming took 3 bases from V and 7 from J, leaving 13 bases between them. The CDR3, as DNA: TGCGCCAGCAGCTCCCCTTTTGGACTTGAAGCTTTCTTT. Amino acid sequence: CASSSPFGLEAFF.

The chain has TRBV6-6 and TRBJ2-7, with TRBD1 matching 10 bases. Germline CDR1 is MNHNY and CDR2 is SVGAGI (reference sequence). The V and J ends lost 5 bases and 6 bases, in that order; junction bases with no gene match: 10. CDR3 size: 15 residues. CDR3 nucleotide sequence: TGTGCCAGCAGTGCCCGGGACAGGGGTGGTTCCGAGCAGTACTTC. Amino acid sequence: CASSARDRGGSEQYF.

V gene TRBV6-1 combines with J gene TRBJ2-5; D not resolved. V was trimmed by 5 bases and J by 5 bases, leaving 15 bases between them. The CDR3 loop spans 14 amino acids. Germline assignment: CDR1 MNHNS and CDR2 SASEGT. CDR3 nucleotide sequence: TGTGCCAGCAGTCTAGACCGGAGTCCCGAGACCCAGTACTTC. Translating gives CASSLDRSPETQYF.

This clone has a handful of counts. This rearrangement joins TRBV6-1 to TRBJ1-1, with D hard to call. Germline V lookup: CDR1 MNHNS, CDR2 SASEGT. The CDR3 runs to 15 residues. V was clipped by 10 bases and J by 3 bases, with 21 bases between them. The CDR3 region is CATETRRFGDTEAFF. The CDR3 region has the DNA TGTGCCACCGAAACACGTCGCTTCGGGGACACTGAAGCTTTCTTT.